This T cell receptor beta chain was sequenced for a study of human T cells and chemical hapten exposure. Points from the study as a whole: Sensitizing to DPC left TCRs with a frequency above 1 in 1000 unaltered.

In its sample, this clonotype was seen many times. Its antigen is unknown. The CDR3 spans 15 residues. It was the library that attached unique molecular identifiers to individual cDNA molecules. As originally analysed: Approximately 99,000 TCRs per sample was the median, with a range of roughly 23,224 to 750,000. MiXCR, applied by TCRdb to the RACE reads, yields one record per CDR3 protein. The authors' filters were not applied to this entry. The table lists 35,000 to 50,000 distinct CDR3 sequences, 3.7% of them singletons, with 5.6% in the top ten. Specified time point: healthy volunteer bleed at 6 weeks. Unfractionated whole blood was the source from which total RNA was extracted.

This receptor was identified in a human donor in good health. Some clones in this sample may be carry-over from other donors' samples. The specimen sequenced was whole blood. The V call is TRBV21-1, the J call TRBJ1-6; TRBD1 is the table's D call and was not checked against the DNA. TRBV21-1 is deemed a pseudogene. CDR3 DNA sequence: TGTGCCAGCAGCAAAGGGGGACAGGATAATTCACCCCTCCACTTT. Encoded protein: CASSKGGQDNSPLHF.